Each of the 5 T cell receptor beta chains below was sequenced from the same sample in a study of technical replicates of blood from a handful of donors. Here immunoSEQ multiplex PCR was the method, and the copy in TCRdb shows in-frame clones only, minus some. The table lists more than 95,000 clones, around 96% of them singletons. The sequenced material came from T cells isolated from PBMCs. The origin of the receptors is a human donor in good health.

The genes are TRBV11-2 and TRBJ2-3; D ambiguous. The germline gives CDR1 SGHAT, CDR2 FQNNGV. V lost 1 base and J 0 bases, leaving 11 bases between the germline ends. This CDR3 region has 16 residues. The CDR3 DNA reads TGTGCCAGCAGCTTAGCCCGCGTACCTAGCACAGATACGCAGTATTTT. It yields the protein CASSLARVPSTDTQYF.

CDR3 sequence: CASTELGSGGNTIYF. In DNA, the CDR3 is TGTGCCAGCACCGAGTTGGGGTCGGGAGGAAACACCATATATTTT. V gene TRBV2 combines with J gene TRBJ1-3; D is undetermined. The CDR3 consists of 15 residues. Trimming took off 7 bases at V and 4 bases at J, with 17 bases between the two ends. Germline assignment: CDR1 SNHLY and CDR2 FYNNEI.

J is TRBJ2-7 and V is TRBV29-1; D is perhaps TRBD1 (6 bases). Per the germline V gene, CDR1 is SQVTM and CDR2 is ANQGSEA. Deletions cut 2 bases from V and 3 bases from J, with 8 bases between. The CDR3 totals 12 residues. The CDR3 nucleotides are TGCAGCGTTGAATCAGGGGACTACGAGCAGTACTTC. Residues: CSVESGDYEQYF.

This chain joins TRBV7-9 and TRBJ2-1, with D possibly TRBD2 on 5 matching bases. Per germline, CDR1 SEHNR and CDR2 FQNEAQ (reference sequence). Trimming cost V 3 bases and J 7 bases, with 16 bases left between them. CDR3 length: 15 amino acids. CDR3 amino acids: CASSFEGTARNEQFF. CDR3 coding DNA: TGTGCCAGCAGCTTCGAGGGAACGGCTAGGAATGAGCAGTTCTTC.

The count of this clone is one. The chain couples TRBV15 to TRBJ1-3, with D hard to call. CDR1 and CDR2 (germline): LNHNV, YYDKDF (reference sequence). CDR3 length: 13 residues. V lost 6 bases, J lost 2 bases, and 8 bases lay in between. As DNA, the CDR3 is TGTGCCACCAGGCAGGTCCCTGGAAACACCATATATTTT. Residues: CATRQVPGNTIYF.